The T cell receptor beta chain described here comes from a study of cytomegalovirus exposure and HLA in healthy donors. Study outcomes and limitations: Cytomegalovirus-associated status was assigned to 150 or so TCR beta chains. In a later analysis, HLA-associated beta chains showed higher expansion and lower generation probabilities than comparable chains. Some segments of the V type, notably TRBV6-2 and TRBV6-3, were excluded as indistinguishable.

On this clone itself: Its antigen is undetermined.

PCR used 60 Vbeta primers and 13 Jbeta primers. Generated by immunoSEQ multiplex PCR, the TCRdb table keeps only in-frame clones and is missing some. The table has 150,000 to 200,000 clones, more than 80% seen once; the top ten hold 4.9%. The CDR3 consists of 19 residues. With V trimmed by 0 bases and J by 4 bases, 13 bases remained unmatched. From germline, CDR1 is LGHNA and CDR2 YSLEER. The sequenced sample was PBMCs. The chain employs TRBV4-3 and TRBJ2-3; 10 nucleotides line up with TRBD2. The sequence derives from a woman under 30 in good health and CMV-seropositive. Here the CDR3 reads CASSQDVVAGGEGPDTQYF. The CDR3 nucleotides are TGCGCCAGCAGCCAAGATGTCGTAGCGGGGGGCGAGGGCCCAGATACGCAGTATTTT.